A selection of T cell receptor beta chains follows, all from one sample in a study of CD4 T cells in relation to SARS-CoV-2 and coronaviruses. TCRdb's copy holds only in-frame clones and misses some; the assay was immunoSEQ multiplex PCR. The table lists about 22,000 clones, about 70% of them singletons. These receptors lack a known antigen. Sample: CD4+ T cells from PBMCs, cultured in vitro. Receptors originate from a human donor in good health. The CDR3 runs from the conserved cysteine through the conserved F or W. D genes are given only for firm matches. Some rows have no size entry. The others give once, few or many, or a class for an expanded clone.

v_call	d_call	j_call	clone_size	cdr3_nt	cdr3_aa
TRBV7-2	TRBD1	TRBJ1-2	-	TGTGCCAGCAGCGGGGACAGGGGGCGCGGGAGTGGCTACACCTTC	CASSGDRGRGSGYTF
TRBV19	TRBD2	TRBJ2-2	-	TGTGCCAGTAGTACGGGACTAGCGGGAGGCCAGACCGGGGAGCTGTTTTTT	CASSTGLAGGQTGELFF
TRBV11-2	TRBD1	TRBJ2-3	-	TGTGCCAGCAGCTCCCCAACAAATCCGGGACAGGGATACACAGATACGCAGTATTTT	CASSSPTNPGQGYTDTQYF
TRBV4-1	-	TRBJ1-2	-	TGCGCCAGCAGCCAAGAAGGGCCCGAAGGGGCCAGGTTGTATGGCTACACCTTC	CASSQEGPEGARLYGYTF
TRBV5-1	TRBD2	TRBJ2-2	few	TGCGCCAGCAGAAGGGCCGGGACTAATACCGGGGAGCTGTTTTTT	CASRRAGTNTGELFF
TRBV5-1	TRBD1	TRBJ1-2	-	TGCGCCAGCAGCTGGGACAGGGTAGGCAACGGCTACACCTTC	CASSWDRVGNGYTF
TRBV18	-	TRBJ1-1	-	TGTGCCAGCTCCGAACGGGCCATGAACACTGAAGCTTTCTTT	CASSERAMNTEAFF
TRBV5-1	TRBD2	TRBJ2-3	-	TGCGCCAGCAGCTTGGGTAGCGGGGGGGCCGCTGATACGCAGTATTTT	CASSLGSGGAADTQYF
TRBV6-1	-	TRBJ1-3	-	TGTGCCAGCAGTGAAATGGTGTCCAGCTCTGGAAACACCATATATTTT	CASSEMVSSSGNTIYF
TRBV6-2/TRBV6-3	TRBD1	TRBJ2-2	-	TGTGCCAGCAGTTTCCCAGGGGGAGTCGGGGAGCTGTTTTTT	CASSFPGGVGELFF
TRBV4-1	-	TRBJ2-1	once	TGCGCCAGCAGCCGGGTTAGCCCGTCGAATGAGCAGTTCTTC	CASSRVSPSNEQFF
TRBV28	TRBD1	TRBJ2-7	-	TGTGCCAGCGCTGGGACAGGGGCCTACGAGCAGTACTTC	CASAGTGAYEQYF
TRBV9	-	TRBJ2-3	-	TGTGCCAGCAGCGTAGACTGGGGGGACACAGATACGCAGTATTTT	CASSVDWGDTDTQYF
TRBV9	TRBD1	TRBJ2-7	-	TGTGCCAGCAGCGCACAGGGGCTACACTCCTACGAGCAGTACTTC	CASSAQGLHSYEQYF
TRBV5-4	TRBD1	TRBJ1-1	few	TGTGCCAGCAGCTTTAGGACAGGGGGCCTGACCACTGAAGCTTTCTTT	CASSFRTGGLTTEAFF
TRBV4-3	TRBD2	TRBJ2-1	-	TGCGCCAGCAGCCCCGTGAGAGCGGGGGGGGGCTACAATGAGCAGTTCTTC	CASSPVRAGGGYNEQFF
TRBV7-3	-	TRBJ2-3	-	TGTGCCAGCAGCTTAATGGGCCCTAGCACAGATACGCAGTATTTT	CASSLMGPSTDTQYF
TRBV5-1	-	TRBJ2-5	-	TGCGCCAGCAGCTTGGCCCCCAGCACCGGGGAGACCCAGTACTTC	CASSLAPSTGETQYF
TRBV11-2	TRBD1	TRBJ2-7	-	TGTGCCAGCAGCCTCGGGACAGTGAGCTCCTACGAGCAGTACTTC	CASSLGTVSSYEQYF
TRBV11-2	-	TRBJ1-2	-	TGTGCCAGCAGCTTAGCCACCGACTATGGCTACACCTTC	CASSLATDYGYTF
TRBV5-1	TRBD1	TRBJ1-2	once	TGCGCCAGCAGCTTAAACTGGGGACAGGCGGGGGTCGGTGGCTACACCTTC	CASSLNWGQAGVGGYTF
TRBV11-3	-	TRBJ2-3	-	TGTGCCAGCAGCTTAGGAATGGGAGATACGCAGTATTTT	CASSLGMGDTQYF
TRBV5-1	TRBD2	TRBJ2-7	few	TGCGCCAGCAGCTTGGCGATAGCGGGAGGCCTCACCTACGAGCAGTACTTC	CASSLAIAGGLTYEQYF
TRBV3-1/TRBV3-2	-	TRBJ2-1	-	TGTGCCAGCACCCCCCTCAGCGGAGGTGAGCAGTTCTTC	CASTPLSGGEQFF
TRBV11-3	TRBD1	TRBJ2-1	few	TGTGCCAGCAGCGGGACAGGGGGGTCCTACAATGAGCAGTTCTTC	CASSGTGGSYNEQFF
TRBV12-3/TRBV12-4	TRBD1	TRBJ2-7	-	TGTGCCAGCAGTTCCACCGGGACAGTCAAGCAGTACTTC	CASSSTGTVKQYF
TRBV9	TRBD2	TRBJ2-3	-	TGTGCCAGCAGCGTAGGAGTTAGCGGGAGGTGGTACACAGATACGCAGTATTTT	CASSVGVSGRWYTDTQYF